This TCR beta chain was recorded in a study of OX40 agonist ivuxolimab in advanced cancers. Sequencing used immunoSEQ multiplex PCR; TCRdb keeps in-frame clones, though not all of them. Of tens of thousands of clones listed, about 85% were seen once; the top ten hold about 6.8%. On this clone: As yet, its antigen is unknown.

Findings and caveats of the study: Low normalized T-cell clonal expansion was also seen in some nonresponders.

Trimming cost V 5 bases and J 3 bases, with 12 bases left between them. This CDR3 has 14 amino acids. Germline CDR1 is SNHLY and CDR2 is FYNNEI. This clonotype originated in an adult with an advanced solid tumor such as melanoma, head and neck, liver or kidney cancer. The genes are TRBV2 and TRBJ2-3; D perhaps matches TRBD2 (6 bases). Sequences were derived from CD4+ or CD8+ T cells sorted from blood, sampled in a trial of the OX40 agonist ivuxolimab. CDR3 nucleotides: TGTGCCAGCAGTTGGACTACCGGAACAGATACGCAGTATTTT. Translating gives CASSWTTGTDTQYF.